This note documents a single T cell receptor (beta chain) sequence. Its antigen is undetermined. These data are taken from a study of shared clonotypes between healthy human individuals. Study conclusions and caveats: Sampling used blood alone; tissue repertoires probably differ.

Assay runs were performed at deep level. Data came from immunoSEQ multiplex PCR; TCRdb stores just in-frame clones and leaves some out. The table lists about 490,000 clones, about 72% of them singletons. The sample comprised PBMCs. The sequence was obtained from a middle-aged woman in good health. Some clones in this sample may be carry-over from other donors' samples.

For the CDR3, the DNA is TGCGCCAGCAGCCAAGACAGGACCAACACTGAAGCTTTCTTT. Translation: CASSQDRTNTEAFF. The V call is TRBV5-1, the J call TRBJ1-1; weak D call: TRBD1 (6 bases). Germline V gene data show CDR1 as SGHRS and CDR2 as YFSETQ. The V gene lost 4 bases and the J gene lost 2 bases, with 12 bases spanning the gap. The length of the CDR3 is 14 residues.